This T cell receptor beta chain came from a study of metastatic and nonmetastatic thyroid tumors. Across the study: Malignant and benign thyroid patients had repertoires compared in peripheral blood and tumor or nodule tissue.

Per the original data handling: The distant-metastasis classifier for papillary thyroid cancer was built from CDR3 differences across clinicopathological groups. Through MiXCR, TCRdb re-clonotyped the PCR reads. None of the V and J calls come from the authors' own analysis; TCRdb made them. Here the sample spans 13,000 or so clones, under 30% being singletons. Study-level points and caveats: Benign nodules were reported to have significantly lower TCR beta diversity than malignant thyroid tumors, in blood and tumor.

Thyroid surgery was preceded by no treatment in any patient. This clone was found once. What it binds is not known. The J segment lost 4 bases and the V segment lost 5 bases, leaving 10 bases of the junction unmatched. The CDR3 has 15 residues. Per the germline V gene, CDR1 is SGHNT and CDR2 is YENEEA. This sequence was found in a female donor with papillary thyroid cancer or a benign thyroid nodule (not recorded which). Some clones in this sample may be carry-over from other donors' samples. This chain joins TRBV11-3 and TRBJ2-7; 8 bases map to TRBD2. The sample consisted of tumor tissue. The CDR3 DNA is TGTGCCAGCAGCCCTAGCGGGCTTGGGGGTTACGAGCAGTACTTC. Amino acids: CASSPSGLGGYEQYF.